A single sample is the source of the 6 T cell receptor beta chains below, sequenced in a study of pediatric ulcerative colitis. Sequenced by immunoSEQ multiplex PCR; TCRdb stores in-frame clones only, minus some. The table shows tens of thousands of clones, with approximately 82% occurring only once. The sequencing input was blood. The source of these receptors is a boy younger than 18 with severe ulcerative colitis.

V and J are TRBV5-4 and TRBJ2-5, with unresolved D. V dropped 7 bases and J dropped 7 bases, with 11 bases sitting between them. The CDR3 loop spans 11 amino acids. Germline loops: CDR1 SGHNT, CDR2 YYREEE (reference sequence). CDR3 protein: CASGGLRTQYF. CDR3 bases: TGTGCCAGCGGCGGTTTGAGGACCCAGTACTTC.

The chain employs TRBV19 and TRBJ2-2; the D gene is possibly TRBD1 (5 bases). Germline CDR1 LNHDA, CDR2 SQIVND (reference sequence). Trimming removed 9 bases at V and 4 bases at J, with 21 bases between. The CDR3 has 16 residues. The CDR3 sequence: CASKVDIGDITGELFF. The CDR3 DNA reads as TGTGCCAGCAAGGTGGACATCGGAGACATCACCGGGGAGCTGTTTTTT. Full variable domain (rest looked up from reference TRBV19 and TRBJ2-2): DGGITQSPKYLFRKEGQNVTLSCEQNLNHDAMYWYRQDPGQGLRLIYYSQIVNDFQKGDIAEGYSVSREKKESFPLTVTSAQKNPTAFYLCASKVDIGDITGELFFGEGSRLTVL.

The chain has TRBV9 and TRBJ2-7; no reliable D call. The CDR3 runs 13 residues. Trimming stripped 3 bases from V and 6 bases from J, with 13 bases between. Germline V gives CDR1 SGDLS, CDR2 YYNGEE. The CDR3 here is CASSGGTAGEQYF. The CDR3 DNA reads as TGTGCCAGCAGCGGGGGTACTGCCGGCGAGCAGTACTTC. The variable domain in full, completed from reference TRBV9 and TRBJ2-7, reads DSGVTQTPKHLITATGQRVTLRCSPRSGDLSVYWYQQSLDQGLQFLIQYYNGEERAKGNILERFSAQQFPDLHSELNLSSLELGDSALYFCASSGGTAGEQYFGPGTRLTVT.

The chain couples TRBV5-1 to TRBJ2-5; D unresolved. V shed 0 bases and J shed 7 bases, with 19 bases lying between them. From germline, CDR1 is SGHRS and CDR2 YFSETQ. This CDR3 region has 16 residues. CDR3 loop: CASSLGTDPQIGTQYF. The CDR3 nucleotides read TGCGCCAGCAGCTTGGGCACGGACCCCCAAATTGGGACCCAGTACTTC.

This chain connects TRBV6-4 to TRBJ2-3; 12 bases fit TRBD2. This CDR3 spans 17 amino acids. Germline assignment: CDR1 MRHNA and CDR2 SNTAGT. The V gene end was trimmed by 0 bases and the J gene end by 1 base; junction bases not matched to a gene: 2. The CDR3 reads CASSDSTSGGGTDTQYF. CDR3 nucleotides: TGTGCCAGCAGTGACTCGACTAGCGGGGGAGGCACAGATACGCAGTATTTT.

CDR3 DNA: TGTGCCAGCAGCTTAGCGACAGGGTTCGACGAGCAGTACTTC. This gives the protein CASSLATGFDEQYF. This chain joins TRBV7-9 and TRBJ2-7, with 7 bases identical to TRBD1. From germline, CDR1 is SEHNR and CDR2 FQNEAQ (reference sequence). The CDR3 is 14 residues long. J gave up 5 bases and V 0 bases, and 4 bases lay outside the gene matches.